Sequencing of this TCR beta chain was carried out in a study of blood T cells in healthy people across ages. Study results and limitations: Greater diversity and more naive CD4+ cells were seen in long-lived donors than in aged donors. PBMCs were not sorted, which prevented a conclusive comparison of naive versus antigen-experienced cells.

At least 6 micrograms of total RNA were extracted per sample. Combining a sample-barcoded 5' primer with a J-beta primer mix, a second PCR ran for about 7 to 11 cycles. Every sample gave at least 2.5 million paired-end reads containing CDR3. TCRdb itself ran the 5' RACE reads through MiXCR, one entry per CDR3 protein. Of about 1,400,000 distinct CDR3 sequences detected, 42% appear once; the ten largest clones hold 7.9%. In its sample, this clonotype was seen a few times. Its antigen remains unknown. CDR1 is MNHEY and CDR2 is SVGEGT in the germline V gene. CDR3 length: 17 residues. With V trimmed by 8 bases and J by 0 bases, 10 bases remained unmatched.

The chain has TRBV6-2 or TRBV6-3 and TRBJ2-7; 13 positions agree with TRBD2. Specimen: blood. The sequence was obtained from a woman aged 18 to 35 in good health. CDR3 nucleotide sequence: TGTGCCAGCGCATTCGGGACTAGCGGGACTTACTCCTACGAGCAGTACTTC. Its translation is CASAFGTSGTYSYEQYF.